This TCR beta chain was observed in a study of T cell responses to AZD1222 COVID-19 vaccine. TCRdb keeps only in-frame clones here, not all; method: immunoSEQ multiplex PCR. The sample records over 150,000 clones, around 89% being singletons. The table lists this clone with a count of one. CDR1 is MNHEY and CDR2 is SMNVEV in the germline V gene (reference sequence). Trimming took off 4 bases at V and 3 bases at J, with 9 bases between the two ends. CDR3 length equals 13 residues. The J gene is TRBJ2-5, the V gene TRBV27; D unresolved. The sample was peripheral blood, taken on day 0 of AZD1222 vaccination. The clonotype originates from an adult in good health. The CDR3 spells CASSWSVKETQYF. In DNA form, the CDR3 reads TGTGCCAGCAGTTGGTCCGTCAAAGAGACCCAGTACTTC.